The 9 T cell receptor beta chains in this list originate from one sample, sequenced in a study of T cell changes during pregnancy in multiple sclerosis. Here immunoSEQ multiplex PCR was the method, and the copy in TCRdb shows in-frame clones only, minus some. The sample contains around 130,000 clones, approximately 93% of which appear only once. Sequences were derived from peripheral blood, sampled before pregnancy. The receptor set was obtained from a female donor with multiple sclerosis, enrolled in a pregnancy study.

The sample holds one count of this clone. This chain joins TRBV13 and TRBJ1-6; 7 nucleotides align to TRBD1. Germline V gene sequence: CDR1 PRHDT, CDR2 FYEKMQ (reference sequence). The CDR3 spans 17 residues. Trimming took 4 bases from V and 2 from J; bases not matched to a gene: 8. The CDR3 reads CASSSRRQGPYNSPLHF. CDR3 sequence (DNA): TGTGCCAGCAGCTCTAGACGACAGGGACCCTATAATTCACCCCTCCACTTT. The variable domain in full, with the rest retrieved from reference TRBV13 and TRBJ1-6, is AAGVIQSPRHLIKEKRETATLKCYPIPRHDTVYWYQQGPGQDPQFLISFYEKMQSDKGSIPDRFSAQQFSDYHSELNMSSLELGDSALYFCASSSRRQGPYNSPLHFGNGTRLTVT.

The genes are TRBV5-1 and TRBJ2-2; TRBD2 is a possible D gene (6 bases). Germline V gene lookup returns CDR1 SGHRS and CDR2 YFSETQ. The V and J ends lost 2 bases and 0 bases respectively, with 8 bases between them. The CDR3 sequence is 15 residues long. CDR3: CASSFRGANTGELFF. As DNA, the CDR3 is TGCGCCAGCAGCTTCCGCGGGGCGAACACCGGGGAGCTGTTTTTT.

The gene calls are TRBV9 and TRBJ1-3, with D hard to call. Germline V CDR1 and CDR2: SGDLS, YYNGEE. V was shortened by 4 bases and J by 0 bases, with 11 bases between the two germline ends. CDR3 length: 15 residues. The chain's CDR3 is CASSPRGSSGNTIYF. The DNA of the CDR3 is TGTGCCAGCAGCCCCCGTGGTAGCTCTGGAAACACCATATATTTT.

The chain carries TRBV18 and TRBJ2-2, with D perhaps matching TRBD1 (5 bases). The germline gives CDR1 KGHSH, CDR2 LQKENI. This CDR3 spans 13 amino acids. V was pared by 6 bases and J by 4 bases, with 9 bases between. The CDR3 DNA follows: TGTGCCAGCTCGCCGACAGTCACCGGGGAGCTGTTTTTT. As protein: CASSPTVTGELFF.

The chain is built from TRBV10-3 and TRBJ2-1, with 8 bases that match TRBD1. The CDR3 sequence is 15 residues long. Trimming at V came to 6 bases and at J to 4 bases, leaving 8 bases not matched to a gene. CDR1 ENHRY and CDR2 SYGVKD come from the germline V gene. For the CDR3, the DNA is TGTGCCATCAGCCCCGGGACAGGAGCTTACAATGAGCAGTTCTTC. It codes for CAISPGTGAYNEQFF.

The CDR3 sequence is CASSGLAGAQGNEQFF. CDR3 in DNA: TGTGCCAGCAGTGGGCTAGCGGGGGCCCAGGGCAATGAGCAGTTCTTC. This chain links TRBV2 with TRBJ2-1; 10 nucleotides agree with TRBD2. This CDR3 contains 16 residues. Germline CDR1 SNHLY, CDR2 FYNNEI. Trimming at V came to 4 bases and at J to 6 bases, leaving 9 bases not matched to a gene. Filled out from reference TRBV2 and TRBJ2-1, the complete variable domain reads EPEVTQTPSHQVTQMGQEVILRCVPISNHLYFYWYRQILGQKVEFLVSFYNNEISEKSEIFDDQFSVERPDGSNFTLKIRSTKLEDSAMYFCASSGLAGAQGNEQFFGPGTRLTVL.

The V gene is TRBV11-2, the J gene TRBJ2-1; maybe TRBD2 (6 bases). This CDR3 has 16 amino acids. Germline V gives CDR1 SGHAT, CDR2 FQNNGV. Trimming left V 5 bases short and J 6 bases short, with 20 bases between. CDR3 nucleotide sequence: TGTGCCAGCAGCCGTCCCCTCCGGGACTTCTTCAATGAGCAGTTCTTC. This translates into CASSRPLRDFFNEQFF.

This chain links TRBV5-6 with TRBJ1-4, with a tentative D call TRBD1 (6 bases). The V end lost 0 bases, the J end lost 4 bases, and 10 bases lay between the germline ends. The CDR3 is 15 residues long. Germline V lookup: CDR1 SGHDT, CDR2 YYEEEE. The chain's CDR3 is CASSLAQGFNEKLFF. CDR3 nucleotide sequence: TGTGCCAGCAGCTTGGCCCAGGGGTTTAATGAAAAACTGTTTTTT.

This clone was counted a single time. V usage is TRBV12-5 and J usage is TRBJ2-2; 10 nucleotides line up with TRBD2. This CDR3 contains 20 residues. The germline gives CDR1 LGHNT, CDR2 FRNRAP. Trimming took 4 bases from V and 4 from J; bases not matched to a gene: 18. CDR3 DNA sequence: TGTGCTAGTGGTTCGGACAGGGCCTTGGGAGCGGGGGGGACCACCGGGGAGCTGTTTTTT. Translation gives CASGSDRALGAGGTTGELFF.